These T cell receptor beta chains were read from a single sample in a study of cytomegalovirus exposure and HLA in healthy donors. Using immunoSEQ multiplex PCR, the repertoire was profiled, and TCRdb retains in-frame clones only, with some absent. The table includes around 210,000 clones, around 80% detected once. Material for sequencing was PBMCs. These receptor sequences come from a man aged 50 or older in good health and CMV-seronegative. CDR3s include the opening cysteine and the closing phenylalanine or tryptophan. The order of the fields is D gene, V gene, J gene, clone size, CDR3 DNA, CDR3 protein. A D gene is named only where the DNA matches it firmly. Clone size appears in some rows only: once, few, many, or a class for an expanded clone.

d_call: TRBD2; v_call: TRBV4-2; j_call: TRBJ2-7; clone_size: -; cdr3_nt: TGTGCCAGCAGCCAAGAAGCGGGGGGGCGTTACTACGAGCAGTACTTC; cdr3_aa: CASSQEAGGRYYEQYF
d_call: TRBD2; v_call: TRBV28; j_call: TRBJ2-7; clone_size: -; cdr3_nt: TGTGCCAGCAGTTCCAGCGGGGTCGCACTAGGCGAGCAGTACTTC; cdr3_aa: CASSSSGVALGEQYF
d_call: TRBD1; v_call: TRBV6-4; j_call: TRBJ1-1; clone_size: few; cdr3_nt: TGTGCCAGCAGTGAGGGACAGGGTACATCTGAAGCTTTCTTT; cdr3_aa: CASSEGQGTSEAFF
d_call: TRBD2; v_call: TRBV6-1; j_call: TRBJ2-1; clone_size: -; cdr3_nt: TGTGCCACCTACGAAGTAGCGGGAGTCCGTAATGAGCAGTTCTTC; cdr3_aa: CATYEVAGVRNEQFF
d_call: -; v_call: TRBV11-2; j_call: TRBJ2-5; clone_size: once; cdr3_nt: TGTGCCAGCAGCCTCGGACATACCCAGTACTTC; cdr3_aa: CASSLGHTQYF
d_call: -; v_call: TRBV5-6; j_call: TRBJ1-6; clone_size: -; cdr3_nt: TGTGCCAGCAGCTTGAGCAGAGGCGATTCACCCCTCCACTTT; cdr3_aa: CASSLSRGDSPLHF
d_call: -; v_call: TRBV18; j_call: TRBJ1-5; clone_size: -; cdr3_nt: TGTGCCAGCTCACCACGGGAGGGACGGGAAAATCAGCCCCAGCATTTT; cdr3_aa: CASSPREGRENQPQHF
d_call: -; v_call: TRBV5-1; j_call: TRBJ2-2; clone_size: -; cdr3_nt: TGCGCCAGCAGTCGGGATCATAGGTCGGCGAACACCGGGGAGCTGTTTTTT; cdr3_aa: CASSRDHRSANTGELFF
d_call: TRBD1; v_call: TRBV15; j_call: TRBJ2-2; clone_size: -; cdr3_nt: TGTGCCACCAGCAGATCCGGGACAGGGCCCGGGGAGCTGTTTTTT; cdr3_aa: CATSRSGTGPGELFF
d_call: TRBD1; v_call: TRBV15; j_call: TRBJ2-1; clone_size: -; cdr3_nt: TGTGCCACCCGACAGGACCCCCCCCGCCCAGGGACAGGGGTCTGGAGGTCCTACAATGAGCAGTTCTTC; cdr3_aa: CATRQDPPRPGTGVWRSYNEQFF
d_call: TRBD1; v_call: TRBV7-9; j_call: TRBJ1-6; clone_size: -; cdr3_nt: TGTGCCAGCAGCTCACAGGGGAATTCACCCCTCCACTTT; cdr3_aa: CASSSQGNSPLHF
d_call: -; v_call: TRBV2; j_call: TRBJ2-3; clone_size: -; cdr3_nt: TGTGCCAGCAAGGAGAGGCAGCTCACAGATACGCAGTATTTT; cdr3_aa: CASKERQLTDTQYF
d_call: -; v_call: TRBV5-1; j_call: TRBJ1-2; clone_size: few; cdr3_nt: TGCGCCAGCAGCCGGGACACTCCAATAGCTAACTATGGCTACACCTTC; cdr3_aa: CASSRDTPIANYGYTF
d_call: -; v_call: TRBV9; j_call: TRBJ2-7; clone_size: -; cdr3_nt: TGTGCCAGCAGCGTAGATACTGATTACTACGAGCAGTACTTC; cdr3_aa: CASSVDTDYYEQYF
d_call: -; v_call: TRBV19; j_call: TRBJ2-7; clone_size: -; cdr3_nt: TGTGCCAGTAGTATCTACAGGGAATCCGAGCAGTACTTC; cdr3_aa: CASSIYRESEQYF
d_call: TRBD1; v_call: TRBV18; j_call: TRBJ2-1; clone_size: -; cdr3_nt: TGTGCCAGCTCACGCATCGACAGGGACAAGCAGTTCTTC; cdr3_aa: CASSRIDRDKQFF
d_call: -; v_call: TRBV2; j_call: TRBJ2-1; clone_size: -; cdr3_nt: TGTGCCAGCAGTGAACAGGAATATGAGCAGTTCTTC; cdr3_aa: CASSEQEYEQFF
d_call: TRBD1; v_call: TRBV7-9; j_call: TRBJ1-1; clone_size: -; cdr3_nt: TGTGCCAGCAGCCTCAGGGGGGAGACTGAAGCTTTCTTT; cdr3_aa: CASSLRGETEAFF
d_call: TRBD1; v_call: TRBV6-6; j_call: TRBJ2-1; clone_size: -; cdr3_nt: TGTGCCAGCACCTCCCGGGGACAGGGAGAAGGTGAGCAGTTCTTC; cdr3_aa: CASTSRGQGEGEQFF
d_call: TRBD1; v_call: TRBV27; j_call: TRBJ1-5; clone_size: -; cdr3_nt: TGTGCCAGCAGCCGGGACAGGGATTCTCCCCAGCCCCAGCATTTT; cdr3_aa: CASSRDRDSPQPQHF
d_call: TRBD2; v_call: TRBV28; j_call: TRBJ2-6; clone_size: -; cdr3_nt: TGTGCCAGCAGGCCCTTGACGTGGGAGGGTGGGGCCAACGTCCTGACTTTC; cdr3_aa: CASRPLTWEGGANVLTF
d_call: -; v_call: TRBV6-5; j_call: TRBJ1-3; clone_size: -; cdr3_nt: TGTGCCAGCAGCCCGACAGGACTCTCTGGAAACACCATATATTTT; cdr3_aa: CASSPTGLSGNTIYF
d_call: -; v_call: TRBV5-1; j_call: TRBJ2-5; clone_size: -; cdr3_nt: TGCGCCAGCACCTACACAGGGCGCCAAGAGACCCAGTACTTC; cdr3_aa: CASTYTGRQETQYF
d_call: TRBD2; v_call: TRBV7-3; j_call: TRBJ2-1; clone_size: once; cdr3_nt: TGTGCCAGCAGCTTATCCAGCGGGAGAACGGGATCCTACAATGAGCAGTTCTTC; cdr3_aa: CASSLSSGRTGSYNEQFF
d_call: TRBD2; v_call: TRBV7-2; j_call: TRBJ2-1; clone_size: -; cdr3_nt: TGTGCCAGCAGCTTGGTTCGTAGCGGGAGGATTAGAGGTTATGAGCAGTTCTTC; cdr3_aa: CASSLVRSGRIRGYEQFF
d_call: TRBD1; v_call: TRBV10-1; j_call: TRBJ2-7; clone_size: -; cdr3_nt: TGCGCCAGCATCCCCCGGGACAGGGATAGGTACGAGCAGTACTTC; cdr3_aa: CASIPRDRDRYEQYF
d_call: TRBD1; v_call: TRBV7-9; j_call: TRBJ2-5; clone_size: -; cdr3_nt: TGTGCCAGCAGCGGGACAGGGGTTCCGGGGGAGCAGTACTTC; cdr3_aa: CASSGTGVPGEQYF
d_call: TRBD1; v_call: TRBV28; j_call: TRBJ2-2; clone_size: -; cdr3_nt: TGTGCCAGCACCTCCGGGACAGGGTCCACCGGGGAGCTGTTTTTT; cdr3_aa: CASTSGTGSTGELFF
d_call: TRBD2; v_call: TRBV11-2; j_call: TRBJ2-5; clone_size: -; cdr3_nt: TGTGCCAGCAGCCAGGGACTAACCCAAGAGACCCAGTACTTC; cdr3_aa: CASSQGLTQETQYF
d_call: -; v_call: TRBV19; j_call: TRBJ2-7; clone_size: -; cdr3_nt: TGTGCCAGTAGTACCCTACAGGAAACTTACGAGCAGTACTTC; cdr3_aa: CASSTLQETYEQYF
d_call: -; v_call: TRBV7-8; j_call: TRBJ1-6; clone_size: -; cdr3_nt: TGTGCCAGCAGCTTAGTCGGCCGGAGACAGGATAATTCACCCCTCCACTTT; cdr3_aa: CASSLVGRRQDNSPLHF
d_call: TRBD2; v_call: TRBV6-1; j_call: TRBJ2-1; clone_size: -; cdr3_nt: TGTGCCAGCACTCCAAGGACTAGTTGGAATGAGCAGTTCTTC; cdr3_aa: CASTPRTSWNEQFF
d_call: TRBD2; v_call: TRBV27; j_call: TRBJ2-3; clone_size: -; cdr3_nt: TGTGCCAGCAGTCCACGGGGGACTAGCGATGGGGCAGATACGCAGTATTTT; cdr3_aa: CASSPRGTSDGADTQYF
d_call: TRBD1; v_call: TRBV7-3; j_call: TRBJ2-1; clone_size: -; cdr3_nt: TGTGCCAGCAGCCGAGGGACAGGGGGGATAGGTGAGCAGTTCTTC; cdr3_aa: CASSRGTGGIGEQFF
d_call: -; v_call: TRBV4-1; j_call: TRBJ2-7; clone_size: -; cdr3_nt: TGCGCCAGCAGCCAAGAACTGGGGCGATCCTACGAGCAGTACTTC; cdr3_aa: CASSQELGRSYEQYF
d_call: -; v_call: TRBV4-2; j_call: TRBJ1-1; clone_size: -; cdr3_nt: TGTGCCAGCAGCCGGCAGGGACAGAACACTGAAGCTTTCTTT; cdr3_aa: CASSRQGQNTEAFF
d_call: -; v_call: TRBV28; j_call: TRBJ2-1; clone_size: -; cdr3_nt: TGTGCCACCAACAGGGTCTCCTACAATGAGCAGTTCTTC; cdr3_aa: CATNRVSYNEQFF
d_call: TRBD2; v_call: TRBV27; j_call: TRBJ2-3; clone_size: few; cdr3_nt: TGTGCCAGCAGTTACGCGGGAGTTCGGGCAGATACGCAGTATTTT; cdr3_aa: CASSYAGVRADTQYF
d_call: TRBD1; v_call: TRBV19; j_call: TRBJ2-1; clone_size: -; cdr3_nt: TGTGCCAGTAGGAGAGGGGGCTTGGATGAGCAGTTCTTC; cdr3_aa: CASRRGGLDEQFF
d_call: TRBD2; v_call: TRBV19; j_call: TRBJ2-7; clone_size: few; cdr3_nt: TGTGCCAGTAGTAAACCATCCGGGACTAGCGGGAGGTACGAGCAGTACTTC; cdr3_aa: CASSKPSGTSGRYEQYF
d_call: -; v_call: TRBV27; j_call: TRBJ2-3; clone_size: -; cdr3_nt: TGTGCCAGCAGTTTACCAGGGGGCACAGATACGCAGTATTTT; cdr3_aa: CASSLPGGTDTQYF
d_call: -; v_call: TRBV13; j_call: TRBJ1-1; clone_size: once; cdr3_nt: TGTGCCAGCAGCATCCTCGGACAAATGAACACTGAAGCTTTCTTT; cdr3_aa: CASSILGQMNTEAFF
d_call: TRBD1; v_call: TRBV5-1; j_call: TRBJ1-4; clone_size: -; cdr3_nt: TGCGCCAGCAGCTTGGCCGGGCAGGGGGGCGAAAAACTGTTTTTT; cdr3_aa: CASSLAGQGGEKLFF
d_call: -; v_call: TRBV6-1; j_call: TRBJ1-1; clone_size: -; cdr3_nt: TGTGCCAGCAGTGAAGAAAGAGGGTTTGGAACTTTCTTT; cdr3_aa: CASSEERGFGTFF
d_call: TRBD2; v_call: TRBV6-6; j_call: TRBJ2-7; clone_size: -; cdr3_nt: TGTGCCAGCAGTTACTCGAATAGCGGGAGCTACGAGCAGTACTTC; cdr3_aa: CASSYSNSGSYEQYF
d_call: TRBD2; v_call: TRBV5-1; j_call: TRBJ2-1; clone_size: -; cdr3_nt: TGCGCCAGCTCCACTAGCGCGAGCTCCTACAATGAGCAGTTCTTC; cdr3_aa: CASSTSASSYNEQFF
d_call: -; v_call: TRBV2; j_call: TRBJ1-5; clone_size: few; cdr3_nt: TGTGCCAGCAGTTCGCGACAGGATCAGCCCCAGCATTTT; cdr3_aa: CASSSRQDQPQHF
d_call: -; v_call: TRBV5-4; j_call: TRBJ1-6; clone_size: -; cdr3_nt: TGTGCCAGCAGTTACGAGACAAGCTCCTATAATTCACCCCTCCACTTT; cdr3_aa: CASSYETSSYNSPLHF
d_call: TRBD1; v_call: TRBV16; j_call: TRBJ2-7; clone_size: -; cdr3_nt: TGTGCCAGCAGCCTCGGGACAGGGGCGCGGGAGCAGTACTTC; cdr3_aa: CASSLGTGAREQYF
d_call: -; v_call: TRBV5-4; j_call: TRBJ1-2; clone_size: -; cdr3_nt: TGTGCCAGCAGCTCACAGGGTTATTATGGCTACACCTTC; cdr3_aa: CASSSQGYYGYTF
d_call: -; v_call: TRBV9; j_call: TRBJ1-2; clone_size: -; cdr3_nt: TGTGCCAGCAGCGGACTCGGCTACACCTTC; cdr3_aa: CASSGLGYTF
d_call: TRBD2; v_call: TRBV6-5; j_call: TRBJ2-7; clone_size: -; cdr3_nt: TGTGCCAGCAGTCGCGGGAGAGGGAACGAGCAGTACTTC; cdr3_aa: CASSRGRGNEQYF
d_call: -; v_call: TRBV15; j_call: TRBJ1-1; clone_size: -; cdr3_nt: TGTGCCACCAGCAGAGCCCGGAGTTTATATGACACTGAAGCTTTCTTT; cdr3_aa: CATSRARSLYDTEAFF
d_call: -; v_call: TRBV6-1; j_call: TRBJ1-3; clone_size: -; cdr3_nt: TGTGCCAGCAGTGGCGAATTTTCTGGAAACACCATATATTTT; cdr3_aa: CASSGEFSGNTIYF